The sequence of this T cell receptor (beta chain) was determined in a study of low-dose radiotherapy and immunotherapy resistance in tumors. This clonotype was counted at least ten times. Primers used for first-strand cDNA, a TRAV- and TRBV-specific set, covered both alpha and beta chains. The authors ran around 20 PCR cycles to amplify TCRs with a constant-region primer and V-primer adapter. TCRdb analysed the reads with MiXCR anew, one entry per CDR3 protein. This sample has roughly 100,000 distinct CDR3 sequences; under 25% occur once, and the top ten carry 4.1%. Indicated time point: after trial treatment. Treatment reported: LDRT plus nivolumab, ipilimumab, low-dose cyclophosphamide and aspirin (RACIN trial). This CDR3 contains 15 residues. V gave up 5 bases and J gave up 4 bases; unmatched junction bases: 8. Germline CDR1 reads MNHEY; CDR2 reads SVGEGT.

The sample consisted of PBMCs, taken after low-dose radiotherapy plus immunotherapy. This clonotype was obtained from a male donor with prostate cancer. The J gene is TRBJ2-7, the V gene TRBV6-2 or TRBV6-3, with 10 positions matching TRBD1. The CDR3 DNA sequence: TGTGCCAGCAGTCGCGACAGGGGGCCGAGTTACGAGCAGTACTTC. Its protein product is CASSRDRGPSYEQYF.